Below are 3 T cell receptor beta chains sequenced from a single sample in a study of post-analysis software for immune sequencing data (dated by TCRdb to between 2015 and 2017). Broad study findings and their caveats: Four or five TRBV segments, including TRBV5-6, TRBV5-1 and TRBV20-1, were significantly more frequent in patients than controls.

For these TCRs, the target antigens are not known. The receptor library was made with PCR. The sample was run on an Illumina HiSeq 2500. To reduce PCR and sequencing biases, unique molecular identifiers were built into the TCR beta cDNA libraries. TCRdb reanalyzed the raw reads on its own, using fastp at Q25 for trimming and MiXCR for clone calling, and kept in-frame beta chains. Rows merge per CDR3 protein into single entries with the most common DNA and genes. This sample has fewer than 850,000 distinct CDR3 sequences in its table, and 25% to 30% of those were observed once. Jointly, the top ten make up roughly 0.57% of the sample. The material sequenced was blood. The source is a girl under 18 with multiple sclerosis.

This clonotype has ten or more counts. V and J are TRBV5-1 and TRBJ2-1; the D is unclear. CDR1 is SGHRS, CDR2 YFSETQ, per germline. Trimming pared 4 bases from V and 4 bases from J, leaving 12 bases between. The CDR3 consists of 14 residues. CDR3 nucleotides: TGCGCCAGCAGCCCTAACAGCGTATACAATGAGCAGTTCTTC. This sequence encodes CASSPNSVYNEQFF.

This clonotype has a handful of counts. This rearrangement joins TRBV6-5 to TRBJ1-2; TRBD1 matches at 8 bases. CDR1 is MNHEY and CDR2 is SVGAGI in the germline V gene. V was pared by 6 bases and J by 4 bases, with 7 bases of the junction left unmatched. The CDR3 extends over 14 amino acids. The CDR3 nucleotides read TGTGCCAGCAGCCGGGGACAGGCCGTCTATGGCTACACCTTC. Protein sequence: CASSRGQAVYGYTF.

The CDR3 sequence: CAPGWGPGTQYF. CDR3 in DNA: TGCGCTCCGGGGTGGGGGCCGGGGACCCAGTACTTC. This chain links TRBV29-1 with TRBJ2-7, with D possibly being TRBD1 (6 bases). The J call could be wrong; TRBJ2-5 is a better fit for the DNA end. The CDR3 consists of 12 residues. Germline loops: CDR1 SQVTM, CDR2 ANQGSEA.